The 8 T cell receptor beta chains given below trace back to one sample, sequenced in a study of identical twins. A single record per CDR3 protein comes from TCRdb applying MiXCR to the 5' RACE reads. In the table there are approximately 350,000 distinct CDR3 sequences, around 12% of which are singletons. These same data were also listed under a study on yellow fever vaccine responses in identical twins.

Source material: CD8+ T cells sorted from blood. These TCRs come from a woman aged 18-29 years in good health.

This clonotype occurred many times. The chain joins TRBV12-3 or TRBV12-4 to TRBJ2-3; 12 nucleotides line up with TRBD2. The CDR3 contains 17 residues. V was clipped by 5 bases and J by 0 bases; unmatched bases: 6. The CDR3 region is CASSPLGTSGSTDTQYF. CDR3 in DNA: TGTGCCAGCAGTCCCCTCGGGACTAGCGGGAGCACAGATACGCAGTATTTT.

This clonotype was seen more than once but under ten times. The chain joins TRBV4-1 to TRBJ2-7; D gene ambiguous. V dropped 3 bases and J dropped 7 bases, with 19 bases sitting between them. CDR3 length: 15 residues. The germline V gene encodes CDR1 MGHRA and CDR2 YSYEKL. The CDR3: CASSQHPETSWEQYV. CDR3 DNA: TGCGCCAGCAGCCAGCACCCCGAGACGTCGTGGGAGCAGTACGTC.

This clonotype has a count of ten or more. The chain couples TRBV6-1 to TRBJ2-1; TRBD1 matches at 10 bases. Germline CDR1 MNHNS, CDR2 SASEGT. The trim removed 3 bases at V and 7 bases at J, leaving 9 bases unmatched. This CDR3 contains 16 residues. The CDR3 nucleotides read TGTGCCAGCAGTGAGATAGCCGGGACAGGGGCGAATGAGCAGTTCTTC. This codes for CASSEIAGTGANEQFF.

This sequence joins TRBV4-1 and TRBJ1-5, with TRBD1 matching 9 bases. The length of the CDR3 is 15 residues. Germline V gives CDR1 MGHRA, CDR2 YSYEKL. With V trimmed by 3 bases and J by 6 bases, 6 bases remained unmatched. The CDR3 DNA reads TGCGCCAGCAGCCAGTGGACAGGGGAGGGTCAGCCCCAGCATTTT. It codes for CASSQWTGEGQPQHF.

The CDR3 is CASRVGSSSYNEQFF. CDR3 in DNA: TGTGCCAGCAGGGTCGGGTCGAGCTCCTACAATGAGCAGTTCTTC. V gene TRBV27 combines with J gene TRBJ2-1; D not certain. The CDR3 is 15 amino acids. V lost 6 bases and J 0 bases, leaving 12 bases between the germline ends. The germline gives CDR1 MNHEY, CDR2 SMNVEV (reference sequence).

CDR3 sequence (DNA): TGTGCCAGCAGTTACTCGGGGTCTGCGCAGTATTTT. Protein: CASSYSGSAQYF. The chain uses TRBV6-5 and TRBJ2-3; D remains unclear. CDR1 is MNHEY and CDR2 is SVGAGI in the germline V gene. V gave up 0 bases and J gave up 10 bases, with 8 bases separating them. The CDR3 loop spans 12 amino acids.

J is TRBJ2-1 and V is TRBV10-1; D is possibly TRBD2 (6 bases). Trimming pared 3 bases from V and 5 bases from J, leaving 17 bases between. CDR1 and CDR2 (germline): WNHNN, SYGVQD (reference sequence). CDR3 size: 16 residues. CDR3 sequence: CASSDVRGLMDNEQFF. The CDR3 coding sequence is TGCGCCAGCAGTGATGTTCGGGGGTTAATGGACAATGAGCAGTTCTTC.

The rearrangement joins TRBV28 to TRBJ2-1; TRBD1 is a possible D gene (6 bases). Germline values: CDR1 MDHEN, CDR2 SYDVKM. The CDR3 is 16 residues long. Trimming stripped 0 bases from V and 7 bases from J, with 16 bases between. This CDR3 reads CASSLWLGAYLNEQFF. The CDR3 nucleotides are TGTGCCAGCAGTTTATGGTTGGGGGCGTACTTAAATGAGCAGTTCTTC. The full variable domain, rest sourced from reference TRBV28 and TRBJ2-1, is DVKVTQSSRYLVKRTGEKVFLECVQDMDHENMFWYRQDPGLGLRLIYFSYDVKMKEKGDIPEGYSVSREKKERFSLILESASTNQTSMYLCASSLWLGAYLNEQFFGPGTRLTVL.